This T cell receptor (beta chain) was captured in a study of blood T cell repertoires in COVID-19. Overall study context: COVID-19 samples, acute and convalescent, were from the United States, Italy and Spain. PBMCs, B-cell-depleted T cells, or T cells provided the cDNA or gDNA that made up the material.

Original handling: From reference gene primer amplification, estimates of nucleated cell counts were derived. Method: immunoSEQ multiplex PCR; TCRdb's copy keeps in-frame clones and lacks some. Clone size and the V and J calls come from that table; the DNA yielded D and trimming. The sample holds 150,000 or so clones, 82% seen once. Enrolled during active infection, Seattle patients were then followed longitudinally. This CDR3 spans 14 amino acids. Germline loops: CDR1 SGHDT, CDR2 YYEEEE. V lost 1 base and J lost 0, with 7 bases in between. The specimen sequenced was peripheral blood. The chain joins TRBV5-6 to TRBJ1-1; no clear D gene. The TCR sequence derives from a woman aged 40 to 49 with COVID-19, enrolled during active disease. The CDR3 here is CASSLLRLNTEAFF. The CDR3 nucleotides read TGTGCCAGCAGCTTGTTGAGGCTGAACACTGAAGCTTTCTTT.